The rows below give T cell receptor beta chains drawn from one sample of a study of OX40 agonist ivuxolimab in advanced cancers. Generated by immunoSEQ multiplex PCR, the TCRdb table keeps only in-frame clones and is missing some. The sample contains approximately 82,000 clones, 89% of which appear only once. The sample here was CD4+ or CD8+ T cells sorted from blood, taken in a trial of the OX40 agonist ivuxolimab. The origin of the receptors is an adult with an advanced solid tumor such as melanoma, head and neck, liver or kidney cancer. CDR3s include the opening cysteine and the closing phenylalanine or tryptophan. A D gene is named only where the DNA matches it firmly. Only part of the rows carry a size: once, few, many, or a class if the clone is expanded.

clone size | J gene | V gene | D gene | CDR3 protein | CDR3 DNA
NA | TRBJ1-4 | TRBV5-1 | NA | CASSTYGATNEKLFF | TGCGCCAGCAGCACCTACGGTGCAACTAATGAAAAACTGTTTTTT
NA | TRBJ2-5 | TRBV5-1 | TRBD2 | CASSTGLADTRAQYF | TGCGCCAGCAGCACGGGACTAGCGGACACAAGGGCCCAGTACTTC
NA | TRBJ2-7 | TRBV25-1 | NA | CASSGQLGGMTYEQYF | TGTGCCAGCAGTGGGCAATTAGGGGGGATGACCTACGAGCAGTACTTC
NA | TRBJ2-5 | TRBV6-5 | NA | CASSYTGETQYF | TGTGCCAGCAGTTACACGGGAGAGACCCAGTACTTC
NA | TRBJ1-1 | TRBV6-1 | NA | CASSEVDFSPYTEAFF | TGTGCCAGCAGTGAGGTTGACTTTTCCCCGTACACTGAAGCTTTCTTT
NA | TRBJ2-5 | TRBV5-1 | NA | CASSREQGPVGAQYF | TGCGCCAGCAGCCGTGAACAGGGCCCTGTGGGGGCCCAGTACTTC
NA | TRBJ2-3 | TRBV4-2 | TRBD2 | CASSHERLSGRAEDTQYF | TGTGCCAGCAGCCACGAAAGACTAAGCGGGAGGGCCGAAGATACGCAGTATTTT
once | TRBJ2-7 | TRBV11-2 | TRBD1 | CASSLVGQESSYEQYF | TGTGCCAGCAGCTTAGTGGGACAGGAGAGCTCCTACGAGCAGTACTTC
NA | TRBJ2-3 | TRBV9 | NA | CASSAGSSTDTQYF | TGTGCCAGCAGCGCCGGTTCTAGCACAGATACGCAGTATTTT
once | TRBJ1-1 | TRBV5-1 | NA | CASSLDAEGSSEAFF | TGCGCCAGCAGCTTGGATGCCGAAGGGTCATCTGAAGCTTTCTTT
NA | TRBJ1-3 | TRBV28 | NA | CASSFGRQVGNTIYF | TGTGCCAGCAGTTTCGGTAGACAAGTCGGGAACACCATATATTTT
NA | TRBJ1-5 | TRBV2 | TRBD1 | CASSEQGGYQPQHF | TGTGCCAGCAGTGAACAGGGGGGGTATCAGCCCCAGCATTTT